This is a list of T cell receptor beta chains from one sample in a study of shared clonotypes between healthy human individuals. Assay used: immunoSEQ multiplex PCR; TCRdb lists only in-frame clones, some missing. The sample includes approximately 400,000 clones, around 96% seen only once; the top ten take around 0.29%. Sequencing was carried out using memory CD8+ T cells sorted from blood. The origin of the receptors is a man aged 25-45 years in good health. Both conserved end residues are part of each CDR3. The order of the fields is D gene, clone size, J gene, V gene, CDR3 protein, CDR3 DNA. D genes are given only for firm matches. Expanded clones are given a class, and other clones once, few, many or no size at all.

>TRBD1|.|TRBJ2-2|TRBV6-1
CASARTGGGGELFF
TGTGCCAGCGCCCGGACAGGGGGAGGCGGGGAGCTGTTTTTT
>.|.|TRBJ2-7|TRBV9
CASSVDPTRPSYEQYF
TGTGCCAGCAGCGTAGACCCGACTAGGCCCTCCTACGAGCAGTACTTC
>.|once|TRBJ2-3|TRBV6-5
CASRPPGLDTQYF
TGTGCCAGCAGGCCGCCGGGTTTGGATACGCAGTATTTT
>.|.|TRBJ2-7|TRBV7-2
CASSPEGGGSYEQYF
TGTGCCAGCAGCCCAGAGGGAGGGGGGTCCTACGAGCAGTACTTC
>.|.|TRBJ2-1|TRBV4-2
CASSQDKDYLMNEQFF
TGTGCCAGCAGCCAAGACAAGGACTACCTGATGAATGAGCAGTTCTTC
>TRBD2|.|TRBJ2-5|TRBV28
CASRAMGGSGETQYF
TGTGCCAGCAGAGCTATGGGAGGTAGCGGGGAGACCCAGTACTTC
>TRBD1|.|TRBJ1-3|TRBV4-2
CASSQEPDRYSGNTIYF
TGTGCCAGCAGCCAAGAGCCGGACAGGTACTCTGGAAACACCATATATTTT
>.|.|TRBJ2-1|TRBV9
CASSVGGPSYNEQFF
TGTGCCAGCAGCGTAGGAGGGCCCTCCTACAATGAGCAGTTCTTC
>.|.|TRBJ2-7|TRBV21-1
CAGRRSYEQYF
TGTGCCGGCAGACGGTCGTACGAGCAGTACTTC
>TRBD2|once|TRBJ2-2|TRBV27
CASSVTSGSAGELFF
TGTGCCAGCAGTGTGACTAGCGGATCCGCCGGGGAGCTGTTTTTT
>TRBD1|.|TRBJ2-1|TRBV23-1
CASSQSDRYNEQFF
TGCGCCAGCAGTCAATCGGACAGGTACAATGAGCAGTTCTTC
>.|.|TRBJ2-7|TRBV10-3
CAISGNYYEQYF
TGTGCCATCAGTGGTAACTACTACGAGCAGTACTTC
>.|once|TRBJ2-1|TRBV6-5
CATRDPFSEQFF
TGTGCCACCAGGGACCCATTCAGTGAGCAGTTCTTC
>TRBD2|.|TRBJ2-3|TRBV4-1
CASSQVGLSADTQYF
TGCGCCAGCAGCCAAGTGGGACTAAGCGCAGATACGCAGTATTTT
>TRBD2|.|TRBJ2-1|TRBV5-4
CASSLAGGAYNEQFF
TGTGCCAGCAGCTTGGCGGGAGGTGCCTACAATGAGCAGTTCTTC
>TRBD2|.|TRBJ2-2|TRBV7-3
CASSRRTSGSTGELFF
TGTGCCAGCTCGAGACGAACCAGCGGGAGCACCGGGGAGCTGTTTTTT
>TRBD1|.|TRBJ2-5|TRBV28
CASSFRQGEGETQYF
TGTGCCAGCAGTTTTCGACAGGGGGAGGGAGAGACCCAGTACTTC
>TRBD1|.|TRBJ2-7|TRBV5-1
CASSLGTVYEQYF
TGCGCCAGCAGCCTGGGGACAGTCTACGAGCAGTACTTC
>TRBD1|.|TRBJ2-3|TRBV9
CASSPLGGVSTDTQYF
TGTGCCAGCAGCCCCTTAGGGGGCGTTAGCACAGATACGCAGTATTTT
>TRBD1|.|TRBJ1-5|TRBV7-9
CASSLAEGTGGFSNQPQHF
TGTGCCAGCAGCTTAGCCGAAGGGACAGGGGGGTTCAGCAATCAGCCCCAGCATTTT
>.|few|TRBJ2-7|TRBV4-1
CASSQDRRTYEQYF
TGCGCCAGCAGCCAAGACAGGCGCACCTACGAGCAGTACTTC
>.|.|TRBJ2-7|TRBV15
CATSRGGKYEQYF
TGTGCCACCAGCAGAGGCGGGAAGTACGAGCAGTACTTC
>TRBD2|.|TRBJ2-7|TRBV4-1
CASSEQPGLVSYEQYF
TGCGCCAGCAGCGAACAGCCGGGACTAGTGTCCTACGAGCAGTACTTC
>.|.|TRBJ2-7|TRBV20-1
CSGSRSYEQYF
TGCAGCGGGAGCCGCTCCTACGAGCAGTACTTC